Listed here is a single T cell receptor beta chain. Its specificity is unknown. The junction and the germline gene differ at one end; a read error may be behind it. TCRdb itself ran the reads through MiXCR, one entry per CDR3 protein. The sample shows approximately 600,000 distinct CDR3 sequences, around 40% of them seen only once. The sample belongs to a study of T cell repertoires in cytomegalovirus infection. For the study at large: Recently identified HLA-C-restricted and well-studied HLA-B-restricted CMV epitopes were used. Matching HLA type and CMV infection were both indicated by public TCR beta signatures. Study-level findings and limits: Frequencies of public TCR beta families were cumulated, and this identified carriers of CMV plus the relevant HLA. HLA-C-restricted CMV clonotypes gave the most frequent clonotype in two of eight donors.

The receptor's source is a human donor in good health (CMV status not recorded). Some clones in this sample may be carry-over from other donors' samples. Sequenced material: cultured PBMCs, taken from culture after CMV antigen stimulation.

The CDR3 region has the DNA TGTGCCAGCAGCCAGACTAGGATGGAGACCCAGTACTTC. It translates to CASSQTRMETQYF. The chain joins TRBV4-1 to TRBJ2-5, with D possibly TRBD2 on 6 matching bases. CDR1 and CDR2 (germline): MGHRA, YSYEKL. This CDR3 has 13 residues.